The 18 T cell receptor beta chains presented below share a single source sample, sequenced in a study of beta chain features in type 1 diabetes. The investigators reverse transcribed all of the isolated RNA, so they sequenced expressed TCRB transcripts. The method was immunoSEQ multiplex PCR; TCRdb's version includes in-frame clones alone and lacks a portion of them. The profile covers hundreds of thousands of clones, with 8% to 13% appearing a single time and 0.015% taken by the ten largest. Material for sequencing was naive CD4+ T cells from blood. The receptors come from a woman under 40 in good health.

This clone was seen a handful of times. Other DNA sequences in the same sample also yield this CDR3. V is TRBV7-2 and J is TRBJ2-3; 7 positions match TRBD1. Germline V CDR1 and CDR2: SGHTA, FQGNSA. The CDR3 extends over 14 amino acids. With 3 bases clipped from V and 1 base from J, the junction kept 1 base outside the gene matches. The CDR3 region has the DNA TGTGCCAGCAGCTTCGGACAGGGCACAGATACGCAGTATTTT. This gives the protein CASSFGQGTDTQYF.

The gene calls are TRBV28 and TRBJ2-2, with 7 bases that match TRBD1. J lost 1 base, V lost 6 bases, and 2 bases had no gene match. The CDR3 has 14 residues. Germline V lookup: CDR1 MDHEN, CDR2 SYDVKM. CDR3 in amino acids: CASRGTVNTGELFF. CDR3 nucleotides: TGTGCCAGCAGGGGGACAGTGAACACCGGGGAGCTGTTTTTT.

This clone was detected a few times. The identical CDR3 is also encoded by other nucleotide sequences in the sample. The chain links TRBV18 to TRBJ2-3, with 11 bases aligning to TRBD2. Unmatched junction bases numbered 2, after V lost 6 bases and J lost 0 bases. There are 15 residues in the CDR3. Germline loops: CDR1 KGHSH, CDR2 LQKENI. CDR3 nucleotides: TGTGCCAGCTCGAGGACTAGCGGGAGCACAGATACGCAGTATTTT. Protein product: CASSRTSGSTDTQYF.

The chain recombines TRBV29-1 with TRBJ2-7, with 9 positions matching TRBD2. The CDR3 extends over 17 amino acids. From germline, CDR1 is SQVTM and CDR2 ANQGSEA. The J segment lost 4 bases and the V segment lost 2 bases, leaving 15 bases of the junction unmatched. CDR3 nucleotide sequence: TGCAGCGTTGAAAAAGGGTCAGGTAGCGGGAGTATATACGAGCAGTACTTC. This gives the protein CSVEKGSGSGSIYEQYF.

The sample holds a few counts of this clone. This sequence joins TRBV6-6 and TRBJ2-1, with a weak D call TRBD1 (6 bases). V gave up 2 bases and J gave up 7 bases, with 12 bases separating them. Germline loops: CDR1 MNHNY, CDR2 SVGAGI (reference sequence). There are 14 residues in the CDR3. CDR3 nucleotide sequence: TGTGCCAGCAGTTACGGACAGTACAAGAATGAGCAGTTCTTC. Residues: CASSYGQYKNEQFF.

V is TRBV7-2 and J is TRBJ2-2; tentatively, D is TRBD1 (5 bases). Between the trimmed V and J ends, which lost 4 bases and 1 base, there was a span of 13 bases. The germline CDR1 and CDR2 sequences are SGHTA and FQGNSA. This CDR3 region has 16 residues. The CDR3 nucleotides read TGTGCCAGCAGCTATTTCACAGGCGTGAACACCGGGGAGCTGTTTTTT. Amino acid sequence: CASSYFTGVNTGELFF. The whole variable domain, filled in from reference TRBV7-2 and TRBJ2-2, reads GAGVSQSPSNKVTEKGKDVELRCDPISGHTALYWYRQSLGQGLEFLIYFQGNSAPDKSGLPSDRFSAERTGGSVSTLTIQRTQQEDSAVYLCASSYFTGVNTGELFFGEGSRLTVL.

V and J are TRBV18 and TRBJ2-3; TRBD1 is a possible D gene (6 bases). The CDR3 has 14 residues. Germline V CDR1 and CDR2: KGHSH, LQKENI. Trimming took off 4 bases at V and 3 bases at J, with 11 bases between the two ends. The CDR3 sequence is CASSLRDKTDTQYF. In nucleotides, the CDR3 is TGTGCCAGCTCACTACGGGACAAAACAGATACGCAGTATTTT.

This clone was recorded a few times. This chain joins TRBV30 and TRBJ1-5, with no clear D. Germline CDR1 is GTSNPN and CDR2 is SVGIG (reference sequence). Trimming pared 0 bases from V and 5 bases from J, leaving 14 bases between. This CDR3 contains 15 residues. The CDR3 spells CAWSVQGGRDQPQHF. In nucleotides, the CDR3 is TGTGCCTGGAGTGTACAAGGCGGTCGCGATCAGCCCCAGCATTTT.

This clone has only a few counts. The V call is TRBV4-2, the J call TRBJ2-4; 12 bases map to TRBD2. The germline V gene encodes CDR1 LGHNA and CDR2 YNFKEQ. V lost 0 bases and J lost 0; bases outside the gene matches: 6. This CDR3 has 19 residues. CDR3 sequence: CASSQDPGLAGLAKNIQYF. DNA for the CDR3: TGTGCCAGCAGCCAAGATCCCGGACTAGCGGGATTAGCCAAAAACATTCAGTACTTC.

A few counts support this clone. V and J are TRBV7-3 and TRBJ2-1; D is possibly TRBD2 (7 bases). Trimming removed 1 base at V and 8 bases at J, with 12 bases between. This CDR3 spans 14 amino acids. CDR1 is SGHTA, CDR2 FQGTGA, per germline. The CDR3 here is CASSLNGGRDEQFF. CDR3 nucleotide sequence: TGTGCCAGCAGCTTAAACGGGGGGCGCGATGAGCAGTTCTTC.

This sequence joins TRBV4-1 and TRBJ1-5; 12 positions match TRBD1. The ends lost 4 bases at V and 5 bases at J; junction bases unmatched: 9. This CDR3 has 17 residues. Per germline, CDR1 MGHRA and CDR2 YSYEKL. The CDR3 bases are TGCGCCAGCAGCCCCCGACCGGGACAGGGGGCGTATCAGCCCCAGCATTTT. Translated, it gives CASSPRPGQGAYQPQHF.

This clone has more than one count but fewer than ten. The chain couples TRBV7-2 to TRBJ2-3; TRBD1 matches at 7 bases. The CDR3 covers 15 residues. Trimming removed 1 base from V and 7 bases from J; junction bases left unmatched: 8. Germline values: CDR1 SGHTA, CDR2 FQGNSA. The CDR3 nucleotides are TGTGCCAGCAGCTTAGAGGGGGCAGGGCAGCATACGCAGTATTTT. Encoded protein: CASSLEGAGQHTQYF. The variable domain in full, with the rest retrieved from reference TRBV7-2 and TRBJ2-3, is GAGVSQSPSNKVTEKGKDVELRCDPISGHTALYWYRQSLGQGLEFLIYFQGNSAPDKSGLPSDRFSAERTGGSVSTLTIQRTQQEDSAVYLCASSLEGAGQHTQYFGPGTRLTVL.

This clone showed up just a few times. The chain employs TRBV18 and TRBJ1-1, with D maybe TRBD1 (5 bases). The ends were cut back, 3 bases at V and 2 bases at J, with 16 bases in the middle. The CDR3 is 16 residues long. Germline CDR1 and CDR2: KGHSH and LQKENI. Written as DNA, the CDR3 is TGTGCCAGCTCACCGTCCTTCGACGGGGGAAACACTGAAGCTTTCTTT. Translation: CASSPSFDGGNTEAFF.

This clone has more than one count but fewer than ten. The chain links TRBV15 to TRBJ2-7, with 8 bases aligning to TRBD2. The trim removed 0 bases at V and 4 bases at J, leaving 11 bases unmatched. This CDR3 spans 17 amino acids. The V gene's germline CDR1 is LNHNV and CDR2 YYDKDF (reference sequence). CDR3 nucleotide sequence: TGTGCCACCAGCAGAGAAGTGGGAGCGGGAGAGGGTTACGAGCAGTACTTC. Translation: CATSREVGAGEGYEQYF.

In this sample, this clone turned up a few times. Other DNA sequences in the same sample also yield this CDR3. The CDR3 DNA reads TGTGCCAGCAGCTTAACGGGAGGGGACACCGGGGAGCTGTTTTTT. This translates into CASSLTGGDTGELFF. The chain joins TRBV7-3 to TRBJ2-2; TRBD2 agrees at 7 bases. This CDR3 contains 15 residues. V was clipped by 0 bases and J by 3 bases; unmatched bases: 1. Germline V lookup: CDR1 SGHTA, CDR2 FQGTGA.

The gene calls are TRBV7-2 and TRBJ2-7; 11 bases are a match to TRBD2. The CDR3 is made up of 15 amino acids. V lost 5 bases to trimming and J lost 7 bases; unmatched junction nucleotides: 10. Germline CDR1 reads SGHTA; CDR2 reads FQGNSA. CDR3 residues: CASSPRLAGSGEQYF. DNA for the CDR3: TGTGCCAGCAGCCCGCGACTAGCGGGGTCTGGGGAGCAGTACTTC.

This clone came up a few times. V gene TRBV9 combines with J gene TRBJ2-7; 7 bases are shared with TRBD1. This CDR3 contains 14 residues. The germline gives CDR1 SGDLS, CDR2 YYNGEE. Trimming cost V 2 bases and J 1 base; bases outside gene matches: 3. The CDR3 reads CASSVGTASYEQYF. In nucleotides, the CDR3 is TGTGCCAGCAGCGTCGGGACAGCTTCCTACGAGCAGTACTTC.

The J gene is TRBJ2-2, the V gene TRBV7-2; 7 bases agree with TRBD1. The CDR3 is 15 residues long. V lost 0 bases to trimming and J lost 6 bases; unmatched junction nucleotides: 4. Germline V gene data show CDR1 as SGHTA and CDR2 as FQGNSA. The CDR3 region is CASSLAGGLAGELFF. The CDR3 DNA follows: TGTGCCAGCAGCTTAGCAGGGGGCCTGGCCGGGGAGCTGTTTTTT.